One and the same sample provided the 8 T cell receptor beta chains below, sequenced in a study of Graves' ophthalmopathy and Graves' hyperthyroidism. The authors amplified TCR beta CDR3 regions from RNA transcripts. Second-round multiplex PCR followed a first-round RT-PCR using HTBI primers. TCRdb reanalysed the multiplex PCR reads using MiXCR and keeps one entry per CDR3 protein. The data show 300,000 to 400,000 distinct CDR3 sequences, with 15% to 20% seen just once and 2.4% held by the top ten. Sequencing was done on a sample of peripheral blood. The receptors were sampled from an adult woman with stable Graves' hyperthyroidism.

The CDR3 is CASSIDKARLNTGELFF. The DNA for the CDR3 is TGTGCCAGTAGTATAGATAAAGCCCGACTAAACACCGGGGAGCTGTTTTTT. This chain connects TRBV19 to TRBJ2-2, with D maybe TRBD2 (5 bases). Germline loops: CDR1 LNHDA, CDR2 SQIVND (reference sequence). This CDR3 region has 17 residues. V was pared by 0 bases and J by 2 bases, with 13 bases between. The full variable domain, its missing parts supplied by reference TRBV19 and TRBJ2-2, is DGGITQSPKYLFRKEGQNVTLSCEQNLNHDAMYWYRQDPGQGLRLIYYSQIVNDFQKGDIAEGYSVSREKKESFPLTVTSAQKNPTAFYLCASSIDKARLNTGELFFGEGSRLTVL.

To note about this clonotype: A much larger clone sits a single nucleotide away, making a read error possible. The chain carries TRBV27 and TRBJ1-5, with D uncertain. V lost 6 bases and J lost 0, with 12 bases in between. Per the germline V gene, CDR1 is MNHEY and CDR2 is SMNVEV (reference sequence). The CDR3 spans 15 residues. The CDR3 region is CASSPRVYSNQPQHF. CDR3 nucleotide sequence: TGTGCCAGCAGCCCGAGGGTTTATAGCAATCAGCCCCAGCATTTT.

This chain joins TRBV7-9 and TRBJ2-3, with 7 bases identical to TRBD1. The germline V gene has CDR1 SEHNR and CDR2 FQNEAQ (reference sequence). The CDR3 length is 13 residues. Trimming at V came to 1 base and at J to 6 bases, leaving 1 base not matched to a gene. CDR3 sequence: CASSLEGADTQYF. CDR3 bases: TGTGCCAGCAGCTTAGAGGGGGCGGATACGCAGTATTTT.

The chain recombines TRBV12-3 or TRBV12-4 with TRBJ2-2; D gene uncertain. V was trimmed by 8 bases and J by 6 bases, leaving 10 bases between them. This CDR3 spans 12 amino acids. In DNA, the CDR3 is TGTGCCAGCGGTCTTAGCTCCGGGGAGCTGTTTTTT. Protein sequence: CASGLSSGELFF.

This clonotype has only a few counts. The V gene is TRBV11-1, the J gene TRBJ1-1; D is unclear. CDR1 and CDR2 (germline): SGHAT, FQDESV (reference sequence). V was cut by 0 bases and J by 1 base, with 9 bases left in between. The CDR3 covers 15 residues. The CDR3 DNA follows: TGTGCCAGCAGCTTAGCAAGGCGGGCGAACACTGAAGCTTTCTTT. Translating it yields CASSLARRANTEAFF.

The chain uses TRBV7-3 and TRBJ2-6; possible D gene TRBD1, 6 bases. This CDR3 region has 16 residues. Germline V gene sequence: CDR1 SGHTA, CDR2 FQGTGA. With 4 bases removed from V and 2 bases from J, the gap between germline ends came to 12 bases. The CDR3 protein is CASSSPQGTGANVLTF. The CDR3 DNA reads TGTGCCAGCAGCTCACCACAGGGAACTGGGGCCAACGTCCTGACTTTC.

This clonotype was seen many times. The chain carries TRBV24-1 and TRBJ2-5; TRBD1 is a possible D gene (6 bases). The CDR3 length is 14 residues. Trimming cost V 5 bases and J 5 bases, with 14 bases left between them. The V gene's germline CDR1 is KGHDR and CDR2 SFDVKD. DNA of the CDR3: TGTGCCACCAGTGTTGGGACACTTCAGGAGACCCAGTACTTC. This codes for CATSVGTLQETQYF.

The CDR3 region is CASSFPGPARETQYF. CDR3 DNA: TGTGCCAGCAGCTTCCCCGGGCCGGCGAGAGAGACCCAGTACTTC. This chain links TRBV7-9 with TRBJ2-5; D gene unclear. The CDR3 runs to 15 residues. Deletions cut 3 bases from V and 4 bases from J, with 15 bases between. CDR1 and CDR2 (germline): SEHNR, FQNEAQ (reference sequence).